The 26 T cell receptor beta chains reported below all come from one sample, sequenced in a study of blood T cell repertoires in COVID-19 (dated by TCRdb to 2020 to 2022). Library construction relied on the immunoSEQ multiplex PCR assay. TCRdb carries this immuneACCESS record with in-frame sequences only. Its versions omit some clonotypes, under half of them owing to an unresolved V gene in the studies checked, with the rest unexplained. The sample records around 220,000 clones, approximately 80% of which are singletons. The ten largest clones represent 15% to 20% of the sample. Sequencing used peripheral blood. These receptors were obtained from a man between 25 and 39 years old with active or convalescent COVID-19.

This sequence joins TRBV7-2 and TRBJ1-6; the D is unclear. CDR1 and CDR2 (germline): SGHTA, FQGNSA. CDR3 length equals 15 residues. V was cut by 3 bases and J by 4 bases, with 10 bases left in between. The CDR3 region is CASSFTEKYNSPLHF. In nucleotides, the CDR3 is TGTGCCAGCAGCTTTACAGAGAAATATAATTCACCCCTCCACTTT.

The chain has TRBV6-6 and TRBJ2-1; a possible D gene is TRBD2 (6 bases). With 7 bases removed from V and 8 bases from J, the gap between germline ends came to 18 bases. The germline gives CDR1 MNHNY, CDR2 SVGAGI (reference sequence). The CDR3 is 14 residues long. CDR3 in DNA: TGTGCCAGCAAACCGACTAGTTTAGGGTATGAGCAGTTCTTC. Residues: CASKPTSLGYEQFF.

This clone was recorded a few times. The V and J genes are TRBV7-8 and TRBJ2-3, with D hard to call. Germline V gene sequence: CDR1 SGHVS, CDR2 FQNEAQ. This CDR3 spans 13 amino acids. V was clipped by 0 bases and J by 5 bases, with 6 bases between them. The CDR3 bases are TGTGCCAGCAGCTTAGCGCTTAGAGATACGCAGTATTTT. Translated, it gives CASSLALRDTQYF.

This clone was seen just once. The V call is TRBV5-1, the J call TRBJ2-5; 7 nucleotides match TRBD2. Trimming took 9 bases from V and 5 from J; bases not matched to a gene: 13. The CDR3 spans 14 residues. Germline CDR1 and CDR2: SGHRS and YFSETQ. This CDR3 reads CATSLSGVAETQYF. The CDR3, as DNA: TGCGCCACCTCCCTGAGCGGGGTGGCGGAGACCCAGTACTTC. Complete variable domain (other parts from reference TRBV5-1 and TRBJ2-5): KAGVTQTPRYLIKTRGQQVTLSCSPISGHRSVSWYQQTPGQGLQFLFEYFSETQRNKGNFPGRFSGRQFSNSRSEMNVSTLELGDSALYLCATSLSGVAETQYFGPGTRLLVL.

The genes are TRBV7-9 and TRBJ1-1; a possible D gene is TRBD1 (5 bases). The CDR3 extends over 14 amino acids. V was clipped by 5 bases and J by 4 bases, with 14 bases between them. Germline assignment: CDR1 SEHNR and CDR2 FQNEAQ (reference sequence). The CDR3: CASSPALGGTEAFF. The CDR3 DNA follows: TGTGCCAGCAGCCCGGCCCTCGGGGGCACTGAAGCTTTCTTT.

This clone came up once. The chain recombines TRBV11-2 with TRBJ2-2; TRBD2 matches 13 bases. V trimming: 5 bases; J trimming: 5 bases; junction bases outside the gene matches: 2. There are 15 residues in the CDR3. CDR1 is SGHAT and CDR2 is FQNNGV in the germline V gene. The CDR3 spells CASSTGLAGTGELFF. DNA of the CDR3: TGTGCCAGCAGCACGGGACTAGCGGGAACCGGGGAGCTGTTTTTT. Drawing the rest from reference TRBV11-2 and TRBJ2-2, the complete variable domain is EAGVAQSPRYKIIEKRQSVAFWCNPISGHATLYWYQQILGQGPKLLIQFQNNGVVDDSQLPKDRFSAERLKGVDSTLKIQPAKLEDSAVYLCASSTGLAGTGELFFGEGSRLTVL.

This clone has more than one count but fewer than ten. This sequence joins TRBV5-1 and TRBJ2-1, with 9 positions matching TRBD1. The CDR3 extends over 16 amino acids. V lost 3 bases to trimming and J lost 6 bases; unmatched junction nucleotides: 10. The germline gives CDR1 SGHRS, CDR2 YFSETQ. The CDR3 sequence: CASSYYRGQVGNEQFF. The CDR3, as DNA: TGCGCCAGCAGCTACTACAGGGGGCAAGTCGGCAATGAGCAGTTCTTC.

The V and J genes are TRBV19 and TRBJ2-7, with TRBD2 matching over 12 bases. Germline-derived CDR1 and CDR2 are LNHDA and SQIVND (reference sequence). CDR3 length: 15 amino acids. Losses at the gene ends were 3 bases for V and 6 bases for J; bases not matched to a gene: 6. The CDR3 DNA follows: TGTGCCAGTAGTATGTCGGCTAGCGGGAGGGTCGAGCAGTACTTC. Encoded protein: CASSMSASGRVEQYF.

The chain uses TRBV29-1 and TRBJ1-5; 7 nucleotides agree with TRBD1. Per the germline V gene, CDR1 is SQVTM and CDR2 is ANQGSEA. CDR3 length: 12 residues. The trim removed 8 bases at V and 3 bases at J, leaving 4 bases unmatched. CDR3 sequence: CSTGQVNQPQHF. Written as DNA, the CDR3 is TGCAGCACCGGACAGGTCAATCAGCCCCAGCATTTT.

The chain employs TRBV4-3 and TRBJ1-6; no reliable D call. Trimming removed 4 bases from V and 4 bases from J, with 8 bases in between. Germline loops: CDR1 LGHNA, CDR2 YSLEER. The CDR3 is 14 residues long. The CDR3 protein is CASSPSGYNSPLHF. In nucleotides, the CDR3 is TGCGCCAGCAGCCCCTCGGGATATAATTCACCCCTCCACTTT.

This clone is a singleton in its sample. The chain links TRBV18 to TRBJ1-5; D gene uncertain. The CDR3 sequence is 13 residues long. Germline-derived CDR1 and CDR2 are KGHSH and LQKENI. The V gene lost 4 bases and the J gene lost 5 bases, with 9 bases spanning the gap. The CDR3 sequence: CASSLSGDQPQHF. In nucleotides, the CDR3 is TGTGCCAGCTCACTATCGGGAGATCAGCCCCAGCATTTT.

The chain recombines TRBV19 with TRBJ2-1, with 8 bases fitting TRBD1. Germline V gene sequence: CDR1 LNHDA, CDR2 SQIVND (reference sequence). The CDR3 covers 15 residues. With V trimmed by 6 bases and J by 3 bases, 7 bases remained unmatched. In DNA, the CDR3 is TGTGCCAGTAGCACCGGGACAGGCTTCTACAATGAGCAGTTCTTC. It specifies CASSTGTGFYNEQFF. Complete variable domain (other parts from reference TRBV19 and TRBJ2-1): DGGITQSPKYLFRKEGQNVTLSCEQNLNHDAMYWYRQDPGQGLRLIYYSQIVNDFQKGDIAEGYSVSREKKESFPLTVTSAQKNPTAFYLCASSTGTGFYNEQFFGPGTRLTVL.

The V call is TRBV5-7, the J call TRBJ1-4, with 7 nucleotides matching TRBD1. TRBV5-7 qualifies as an ORF whose function is uncertain. This CDR3 has 16 residues. Trimming cost V 3 bases and J 1 base; bases outside gene matches: 6. The CDR3 loop reads CASSSADRETNEKLFF. The CDR3, as DNA: TGTGCCAGCAGCTCCGCCGACAGGGAAACTAATGAAAAACTGTTTTTT.

The chain uses TRBV7-9 and TRBJ2-3, with a tentative D call TRBD2 (5 bases). CDR1 SEHNR and CDR2 FQNEAQ come from the germline V gene (reference sequence). This CDR3 contains 14 residues. Deletions cut 7 bases from V and 5 bases from J, with 16 bases between. In nucleotides, the CDR3 is TGTGCCAGCATCTCGGTCGGGATATTAGATACGCAGTATTTT. It codes for CASISVGILDTQYF.

The rearrangement links TRBV18 to TRBJ2-7; weak D call: TRBD2 (7 bases). Germline-derived CDR1 and CDR2 are KGHSH and LQKENI. V lost 6 bases and J 5 bases, leaving 14 bases between the germline ends. This CDR3 has 13 residues. CDR3: CASSRGAGDEQYF. For the CDR3, the DNA is TGTGCCAGCTCCCGGGGGGCCGGGGACGAGCAGTACTTC.

The gene calls are TRBV6-5 and TRBJ1-6; a possible D gene is TRBD1 (6 bases). The length of the CDR3 is 15 residues. Germline V lookup: CDR1 MNHEY, CDR2 SVGAGI. Trimming removed 0 bases from V and 9 bases from J, with 12 bases in between. The CDR3 nucleotides read TGTGCCAGCAGTTACTCGTCAGGGGTAGGTTCACCCCTCCACTTT. It codes for CASSYSSGVGSPLHF.

V gene TRBV7-9 combines with J gene TRBJ2-1, with 8 bases matching TRBD2. The germline V gene encodes CDR1 SEHNR and CDR2 FQNEAQ (reference sequence). V was clipped by 3 bases and J by 7 bases; unmatched bases: 8. The CDR3 extends over 15 amino acids. The CDR3 is CASSFGGTRRNEQFF. CDR3 DNA sequence: TGTGCCAGCAGCTTTGGTGGGACTAGGAGGAATGAGCAGTTCTTC.

The chain combines TRBV11-2 with TRBJ2-3; 11 positions agree with TRBD2. The germline gives CDR1 SGHAT, CDR2 FQNNGV. The CDR3 runs to 16 residues. V was clipped by 7 bases and J by 4 bases; unmatched bases: 10. As DNA, the CDR3 is TGTGCCAGCAACGGGGACCCGGGACTAGCGGCAGATACGCAGTATTTT. Its translation: CASNGDPGLAADTQYF.

The sample holds a few counts of this clone. CDR3 DNA: TGTGCCAGCAGCCCCGGTCGGGGGTTCACTGAAGCTTTCTTT. Translated, it gives CASSPGRGFTEAFF. The chain carries TRBV5-6 and TRBJ1-1; D perhaps matches TRBD1 (5 bases). The length of the CDR3 is 14 residues. V shed 4 bases and J shed 4 bases, with 14 bases lying between them. Germline assignment: CDR1 SGHDT and CDR2 YYEEEE.

V is TRBV24-1 and J is TRBJ1-2; the match to TRBD1 covers 9 bases. After removal of 4 bases from V and 8 bases from J, the junction contained 7 bases not matched to a gene. CDR1 is KGHDR and CDR2 is SFDVKD in the germline V gene. This CDR3 region has 14 residues. CDR3 loop: CATSDPDRGGGYTF. DNA for the CDR3: TGTGCCACCAGTGACCCGGACAGGGGAGGAGGCTACACCTTC.

The CDR3 bases are TGTGCCAGCAGCGGAGGCGGGGCGGGGTCCGGGGAGCTGTTTTTT. Protein product: CASSGGGAGSGELFF. The chain carries TRBV6-2 or TRBV6-3 and TRBJ2-2, with D perhaps TRBD2 (6 bases). Germline-derived CDR1 and CDR2 are MNHEY and SVGEGT. V was cut by 6 bases and J by 6 bases, with 17 bases left in between. This CDR3 spans 15 amino acids.

The chain links TRBV3-1 (or the pseudogene TRBV3-2) to TRBJ1-2, with D maybe TRBD1 (6 bases). The CDR3 consists of 16 residues. Germline CDR1 LGHDT, CDR2 YNNKEL (reference sequence). Deletions cut 3 bases from V and 2 bases from J, with 16 bases between. The CDR3 DNA is TGTGCCAGCAGCCATTATACCCGGACAGTGAACTATGGCTACACCTTC. This codes for CASSHYTRTVNYGYTF.

The V gene is TRBV25-1, the J gene TRBJ1-5, with 10 nucleotides matching TRBD1. Trimming removed 6 bases from V and 6 bases from J; junction bases left unmatched: 5. The CDR3 consists of 14 residues. CDR1 and CDR2 from the germline V gene are MGHDK and SYGVNS. In DNA, the CDR3 is TGTGCCAGCAGCCCCCGGACAGGGGGTCAGCCCCAGCATTTT. Translated, it gives CASSPRTGGQPQHF.

This clone showed up just a few times. V usage is TRBV28 and J usage is TRBJ1-2; TRBD1 might be the D (6 bases). The CDR3 is made up of 14 amino acids. Trimming removed 2 bases from V and 4 bases from J, with 11 bases in between. CDR1 is MDHEN, CDR2 SYDVKM, per germline. The CDR3 DNA is TGTGCCAGCAGTTTACTCCCAGGGGTCTATGGCTACACCTTC. Translating it yields CASSLLPGVYGYTF.

The V and J genes are TRBV9 and TRBJ2-2; D is unresolved. The CDR3 length is 13 residues. From germline, CDR1 is SGDLS and CDR2 YYNGEE. V dropped 1 base and J dropped 6 bases, with 7 bases sitting between them. The CDR3 is CASSVIGSGELFF. CDR3 DNA sequence: TGTGCCAGCAGCGTAATCGGGTCCGGGGAGCTGTTTTTT.

The chain combines TRBV5-1 with TRBJ2-7; possibly TRBD2 for D (6 bases). Germline values: CDR1 SGHRS, CDR2 YFSETQ. The CDR3 sequence is 13 residues long. The ends were cut back, 4 bases at V and 5 bases at J, with 13 bases in the middle. The CDR3 nucleotides are TGCGCCAGCAGCCCTCTTGGGGAGGACGAGCAGTACTTC. Translating it yields CASSPLGEDEQYF.